The next 20 T cell receptor beta chains were all read from a single sample in a study of Tregs in tolerant kidney transplant recipients. TCRdb's table, derived via immunoSEQ multiplex PCR, lists solely in-frame clones and lacks some. Of about 69,000 clones listed, roughly nine tenths were seen once; the top ten hold about 0.36%. The sample in question was CD4+ T cells from blood, obtained before the transplant. The receptors derive from a human donor who received a combined kidney and bone marrow transplant.

This clone was observed once. The chain couples TRBV5-1 to TRBJ1-1; TRBD1 aligns across 7 bases. The CDR3 is 15 amino acids. With 4 bases clipped from V and 0 bases from J, the junction kept 6 bases outside the gene matches. Germline V gene data show CDR1 as SGHRS and CDR2 as YFSETQ. CDR3 DNA sequence: TGCGCCAGCAGCCCTCCTGACAGGGTGAACACTGAAGCTTTCTTT. This translates into CASSPPDRVNTEAFF.

The rearrangement joins TRBV9 to TRBJ2-2; weak D call: TRBD2 (5 bases). The ends were cut back, 4 bases at V and 8 bases at J, with 12 bases in the middle. CDR1 is SGDLS, CDR2 YYNGEE, per germline. The CDR3 is 13 amino acids. The CDR3 protein is CASSPDYLGELFF. CDR3 nucleotides: TGTGCCAGCAGCCCCGACTATCTGGGGGAGCTGTTTTTT.

The chain joins TRBV7-9 to TRBJ2-1, with TRBD2 matching over 13 bases. V shed 8 bases and J 8 bases; nucleotides not matched to a gene: 6. This CDR3 spans 14 amino acids. Germline values: CDR1 SEHNR, CDR2 FQNEAQ (reference sequence). DNA of the CDR3: TGTGCCAGCGGATTGACTAGCGGGAGGTATGAGCAGTTCTTC. It encodes CASGLTSGRYEQFF.

The V call is TRBV6-5, the J call TRBJ1-5; 7 nucleotides line up with TRBD1. The V and J ends lost 6 bases and 4 bases, in that order; junction bases with no gene match: 3. Germline V gene sequence: CDR1 MNHEY, CDR2 SVGAGI. The CDR3 covers 13 residues. As DNA, the CDR3 is TGTGCCAGCAGCCTACAGGGGAATCAGCCCCAGCATTTT. Translated: CASSLQGNQPQHF.

The chain links TRBV6-5 to TRBJ2-2; 9 nucleotides align to TRBD2. V was pared by 8 bases and J by 1 base, with 2 bases of the junction left unmatched. Germline V gene data show CDR1 as MNHEY and CDR2 as SVGAGI. The CDR3 spans 14 residues. CDR3 DNA: TGTGCCAGCGTAGCGGGGGAGAACACCGGGGAGCTGTTTTTT. Translating it yields CASVAGENTGELFF.

In its sample, this clone was seen once. The rearrangement uses TRBV2 and TRBJ1-5; 7 bases map to TRBD1. V gave up 8 bases and J gave up 2 bases; unmatched junction bases: 3. CDR1 and CDR2 (germline): SNHLY, FYNNEI. The CDR3 has 13 residues. CDR3 bases: TGTGCCAGCGACAGGGAGCGCAATCAGCCCCAGCATTTT. Translation gives CASDRERNQPQHF.

J is TRBJ2-5 and V is TRBV18; no clear D. The V gene lost 7 bases and the J gene lost 0 bases, with 6 bases spanning the gap. Germline loops: CDR1 KGHSH, CDR2 LQKENI. The CDR3 contains 12 residues. The DNA for the CDR3 is TGTGCCAGCTGCGACTACCAAGAGACCCAGTACTTC. Its protein product is CASCDYQETQYF.

The rearrangement joins TRBV28 to TRBJ2-5, with 11 bases fitting TRBD2. The V gene's germline CDR1 is MDHEN and CDR2 SYDVKM. The ends lost 5 bases at V and 4 bases at J; junction bases unmatched: 6. There are 15 residues in the CDR3. CDR3 sequence (DNA): TGTGCCAGCAGTCGGACTAGCGGGCCCCGAGAGACCCAGTACTTC. It specifies CASSRTSGPRETQYF. Full variable domain (outside the CDR3, taken from reference TRBV28 and TRBJ2-5): DVKVTQSSRYLVKRTGEKVFLECVQDMDHENMFWYRQDPGLGLRLIYFSYDVKMKEKGDIPEGYSVSREKKERFSLILESASTNQTSMYLCASSRTSGPRETQYFGPGTRLLVL.

This clone was recorded only once. V and J are TRBV4-1 and TRBJ2-3, with TRBD2 matching 8 bases. Germline-derived CDR1 and CDR2 are MGHRA and YSYEKL. With V trimmed by 0 bases and J by 1 base, 3 bases remained unmatched. There are 16 residues in the CDR3. CDR3 in DNA: TGCGCCAGCAGCCAAGAAGCGGGGGCCGGCACAGATACGCAGTATTTT. Its protein product is CASSQEAGAGTDTQYF.

The rearrangement links TRBV2 to TRBJ1-1, with a weak D call TRBD1 (5 bases). With 8 bases removed from V and 5 bases from J, the gap between germline ends came to 15 bases. This CDR3 has 13 residues. Germline-derived CDR1 and CDR2 are SNHLY and FYNNEI. This CDR3 reads CASSGQGWTEAFF. As DNA, the CDR3 is TGTGCCAGCTCAGGGCAGGGTTGGACTGAAGCTTTCTTT. The full variable domain, its missing parts supplied by reference TRBV2 and TRBJ1-1, is EPEVTQTPSHQVTQMGQEVILRCVPISNHLYFYWYRQILGQKVEFLVSFYNNEISEKSEIFDDQFSVERPDGSNFTLKIRSTKLEDSAMYFCASSGQGWTEAFFGQGTRLTVV.

The CDR3 coding sequence is TGTGCCAGCAGCCCTAGGGGGATTGAGTCCTACAATGAGCAGTTCTTC. Protein: CASSPRGIESYNEQFF. The rearrangement uses TRBV11-2 and TRBJ2-1, with TRBD1 as a possible D gene (6 bases). V gave up 5 bases and J gave up 1 base, with 15 bases separating them. Germline V CDR1 and CDR2: SGHAT, FQNNGV. The CDR3 covers 16 residues.

This clone is a singleton in its sample. The genes are TRBV4-1 and TRBJ1-1, with 9 nucleotides matching TRBD1. Germline V gene sequence: CDR1 MGHRA, CDR2 YSYEKL. The junction had 5 bases not matched to a gene; V was cut back by 2 bases and J by 1 base. This CDR3 spans 16 amino acids. The CDR3 coding sequence is TGCGCCAGCAGCCAACGATACAGGGGGCGGAACACTGAAGCTTTCTTT. Translation gives CASSQRYRGRNTEAFF.

The chain has TRBV20-1 and TRBJ2-3; no definite D call. V lost 6 bases, J lost 7 bases, and 8 bases lay in between. The CDR3 has 10 amino acids. CDR1 DFQATT and CDR2 SNEGSKA come from the germline V gene (reference sequence). This CDR3 is CSATVNTQYF. CDR3 sequence (DNA): TGCAGTGCAACTGTGAATACGCAGTATTTT.

For the CDR3, the DNA is TGTGCCTGGAACAGGGCACTGAGCACAGATACGCAGTATTTT. Its translation: CAWNRALSTDTQYF. The V and J genes are TRBV30 and TRBJ2-3, with D possibly being TRBD1 (6 bases). The CDR3 extends over 14 amino acids. The germline CDR1 and CDR2 sequences are GTSNPN and SVGIG (reference sequence). Deletions cut 4 bases from V and 0 bases from J, with 11 bases between.

The chain's CDR3 is CASLQDYNEQFF. As DNA, the CDR3 is TGCGCCAGCTTACAGGATTACAATGAGCAGTTCTTC. The J gene is TRBJ2-1, the V gene TRBV10-2; D is possibly TRBD1 (5 bases). Germline CDR1 is WSHSY and CDR2 is SAAADI. CDR3 length: 12 residues. The V end was cut by 8 bases, the J end by 4 bases, with 9 bases between.

The chain links TRBV27 to TRBJ2-2; 7 positions match TRBD1. This CDR3 has 15 amino acids. V shed 2 bases and J 6 bases; nucleotides not matched to a gene: 6. Germline CDR1 reads MNHEY; CDR2 reads SMNVEV (reference sequence). This chain's CDR3 is CASSLLMRGPGELFF. The CDR3 DNA sequence: TGTGCCAGCAGTTTACTAATGAGGGGGCCCGGGGAGCTGTTTTTT.

The chain joins TRBV5-1 to TRBJ2-3; D gene unclear. Germline V gene data show CDR1 as SGHRS and CDR2 as YFSETQ. The CDR3 length is 15 residues. V lost 2 bases to trimming and J lost 2 bases, with 12 bases between them. In DNA form, the CDR3 reads TGCGCCAGCAGCTTAGATGCCGCGGACACAGATACGCAGTATTTT. It encodes CASSLDAADTDTQYF. The full variable domain, with the rest looked up from reference TRBV5-1 and TRBJ2-3, is KAGVTQTPRYLIKTRGQQVTLSCSPISGHRSVSWYQQTPGQGLQFLFEYFSETQRNKGNFPGRFSGRQFSNSRSEMNVSTLELGDSALYLCASSLDAADTDTQYFGPGTRLTVL.

The rearrangement uses TRBV5-4 and TRBJ1-2, with D hard to call. CDR1 and CDR2 (germline): SGHNT, YYREEE (reference sequence). V dropped 4 bases and J dropped 4 bases, with 8 bases sitting between them. This CDR3 comprises 12 residues. The CDR3 DNA sequence: TGTGCCAGCAGCACGGACTCCTATGGCTACACCTTC. As protein: CASSTDSYGYTF.

The gene calls are TRBV5-1 and TRBJ2-3; tentatively, D is TRBD2 (5 bases). The CDR3 spans 14 residues. The germline V and J ends were trimmed by 7 bases and 0 bases, with 12 bases remaining between them. Germline-derived CDR1 and CDR2 are SGHRS and YFSETQ. DNA for the CDR3: TGCGCCAGCGGACTTTTCTCTAGCACAGATACGCAGTATTTT. It translates to CASGLFSSTDTQYF.

The J gene is TRBJ1-2, the V gene TRBV28, with no clear D. The CDR3 consists of 12 residues. Germline V CDR1 and CDR2: MDHEN, SYDVKM. Trimming stripped 6 bases from V and 3 bases from J, with 8 bases between. In DNA form, the CDR3 reads TGTGCCAGCAGCCCGGGAGACTATGGCTACACCTTC. It yields the protein CASSPGDYGYTF.